The next 21 T cell receptor beta chains were all read from a single sample in a study of T cells in localized non-small cell lung cancer. Sequenced by immunoSEQ multiplex PCR; TCRdb stores in-frame clones only, minus some. This table has 30,000 or so clones, approximately 90% appearing once. Sequencing used peripheral blood, obtained before any cancer treatment. Receptors originate from a female donor over 55 with stage I lung adenocarcinoma.

The genes are TRBV5-1 and TRBJ1-1; D remains ambiguous. CDR1 is SGHRS and CDR2 is YFSETQ in the germline V gene. The CDR3 consists of 13 residues. V lost 4 bases and J lost 3, with 10 bases in between. This CDR3 reads CASSDTPDTEAFF. The CDR3 coding sequence is TGCGCCAGCAGCGATACACCCGACACTGAAGCTTTCTTT.

This clone was detected only once. Here the CDR3 reads CASSLQQINSPLHF. CDR3 coding DNA: TGCGCCAGCAGCTTGCAACAGATTAATTCACCCCTCCACTTT. This chain joins TRBV5-1 and TRBJ1-6; D is uncertain. Germline V gene sequence: CDR1 SGHRS, CDR2 YFSETQ. The CDR3 is 14 residues long. Deletions cut 1 base from V and 6 bases from J, with 8 bases between.

This clone was recorded once. V usage is TRBV25-1 and J usage is TRBJ2-3, with a possible D match to TRBD1 (5 bases). V was clipped by 4 bases and J by 4 bases, with 12 bases between them. Germline V lookup: CDR1 MGHDK, CDR2 SYGVNS. The CDR3 has 14 residues. The DNA of the CDR3 is TGTGCCAGCAGTGCAAAGACAGTTCCAGATACGCAGTATTTT. Protein product: CASSAKTVPDTQYF.

The chain recombines TRBV28 with TRBJ2-7; D possibly corresponds to TRBD1 (6 bases). Trimming removed 4 bases from V and 2 bases from J, with 18 bases in between. This CDR3 has 16 residues. Germline CDR1 MDHEN, CDR2 SYDVKM. In DNA, the CDR3 is TGTGCCAGCAGTTCCGCATCAGGGGTGACTCCCTACGAGCAGTACTTC. Its protein product is CASSSASGVTPYEQYF.

This chain connects TRBV7-2 to TRBJ2-1; 9 bases are shared with TRBD2. V shed 3 bases and J 5 bases; nucleotides not matched to a gene: 5. Germline CDR1 SGHTA, CDR2 FQGNSA. There are 15 residues in the CDR3. CDR3: CASSFRLADNNEQFF. As DNA, the CDR3 is TGTGCCAGCAGCTTTAGACTAGCGGACAACAATGAGCAGTTCTTC. The complete variable domain, with remaining parts taken from reference TRBV7-2 and TRBJ2-1, reads GAGVSQSPSNKVTEKGKDVELRCDPISGHTALYWYRQSLGQGLEFLIYFQGNSAPDKSGLPSDRFSAERTGGSVSTLTIQRTQQEDSAVYLCASSFRLADNNEQFFGPGTRLTVL.

The genes are TRBV28 and TRBJ2-6, with 8 bases matching TRBD1. CDR1 and CDR2 (germline): MDHEN, SYDVKM. The CDR3 is 16 amino acids. V lost 6 bases to trimming and J lost 3 bases; unmatched junction nucleotides: 7. CDR3 nucleotides: TGTGCCAGCAGGCGCCAGGGGGCGGGTGGGGCCAACGTCCTGACTTTC. Protein product: CASRRQGAGGANVLTF. The full variable domain, completed using reference TRBV28 and TRBJ2-6, is DVKVTQSSRYLVKRTGEKVFLECVQDMDHENMFWYRQDPGLGLRLIYFSYDVKMKEKGDIPEGYSVSREKKERFSLILESASTNQTSMYLCASRRQGAGGANVLTFGAGSRLTVL.

The genes are TRBV6-1 and TRBJ1-5; a weak D match, TRBD1 (5 bases). CDR1 and CDR2 from the germline V gene are MNHNS and SASEGT. Trimming shortened V by 6 bases and J by 7 bases, and 19 bases separated the two germline ends. The CDR3 has 15 amino acids. DNA for the CDR3: TGTGCCAGCAGGTCCGGGACCGCGGGGGGACAGCCCCAGCATTTT. Its protein is CASRSGTAGGQPQHF.

V and J are TRBV7-9 and TRBJ2-2; 11 bases are shared with TRBD1. Germline V lookup: CDR1 SEHNR, CDR2 FQNEAQ (reference sequence). J was trimmed by 6 bases and V by 6 bases; bases with no gene match: 6. The CDR3 covers 15 residues. The CDR3 sequence: CASSSGTGGAGELFF. The CDR3 DNA sequence: TGTGCCAGCAGTTCCGGGACAGGGGGAGCCGGGGAGCTGTTTTTT.

The CDR3 nucleotides are TGTGCCAGCAGCTTGGGACTAGCGCCCAATGAGCAGTTCTTC. Its translation: CASSLGLAPNEQFF. This chain joins TRBV11-2 and TRBJ2-1; 10 nucleotides match TRBD2. The CDR3 is 14 residues long. Germline V lookup: CDR1 SGHAT, CDR2 FQNNGV. Germline trimming cut 3 bases from V and 6 bases from J; bases unmatched to any gene: 2.

CDR3 bases: TGTGCCAGCAGTTACTCGCGCAGGGCTAATCAGCCCCAGCATTTT. Translated: CASSYSRRANQPQHF. This chain links TRBV6-5 with TRBJ1-5; perhaps TRBD1 as D (5 bases). The CDR3 runs to 15 residues. Trimming cost V 0 bases and J 4 bases, with 10 bases left between them. Germline V gives CDR1 MNHEY, CDR2 SVGAGI.

Details on this clone: This sample also contains other DNA sequences that code for the same CDR3. This chain links TRBV5-1 with TRBJ2-5; 8 positions match TRBD2. The germline CDR1 and CDR2 sequences are SGHRS and YFSETQ. There are 16 residues in the CDR3. Losses at the gene ends were 4 bases for V and 4 bases for J; bases not matched to a gene: 12. The CDR3, as DNA: TGCGCCAGCAGCCCCTCGGTTGCGGGAGGAAGAGAGACCCAGTACTTC. Its translation: CASSPSVAGGRETQYF.

The CDR3 sequence: CASSPLAGAAYEQYF. The CDR3, as DNA: TGCGCCAGCAGCCCCTTAGCGGGAGCCGCCTACGAGCAGTACTTC. The chain employs TRBV5-1 and TRBJ2-7, with 9 bases lining up with TRBD2. Trimming at V came to 4 bases and at J to 2 bases, leaving 7 bases not matched to a gene. CDR3 length: 15 residues. Germline lookup yields CDR1 SGHRS and CDR2 YFSETQ.

The V gene is TRBV30, the J gene TRBJ1-5; 8 bases map to TRBD1. With 1 base clipped from V and 6 bases from J, the junction kept 5 bases outside the gene matches. Germline CDR1 reads GTSNPN; CDR2 reads SVGIG (reference sequence). This CDR3 spans 14 amino acids. The CDR3 reads CAWSATTGGQPQHF. Written as DNA, the CDR3 is TGTGCCTGGAGTGCTACTACAGGGGGTCAGCCCCAGCATTTT.

The CDR3 nucleotides are TGTGCCAGCAGCGTAGGTGGCAGGGGTACCGCGTCCACCGGGGAGCTGTTTTTT. Translating it yields CASSVGGRGTASTGELFF. The J gene is TRBJ2-2, the V gene TRBV9; possibly TRBD1 for D (6 bases). The ends were cut back, 0 bases at V and 4 bases at J, with 19 bases in the middle. CDR1 is SGDLS and CDR2 is YYNGEE in the germline V gene. The CDR3 has 18 residues.

The chain recombines TRBV7-9 with TRBJ1-1; a weak D match, TRBD1 (5 bases). The CDR3 covers 14 residues. Germline assignment: CDR1 SEHNR and CDR2 FQNEAQ (reference sequence). V lost 2 bases, J lost 3 bases, and 10 bases lay in between. The CDR3 loop reads CASSLKIQDTEAFF. The CDR3 DNA sequence: TGTGCCAGCAGCTTAAAAATACAGGACACTGAAGCTTTCTTT. Full variable domain (outside the CDR3, taken from reference TRBV7-9 and TRBJ1-1): DTGVSQNPRHKITKRGQNVTFRCDPISEHNRLYWYRQTLGQGPEFLTYFQNEAQLEKSRLLSDRFSAERPKGSFSTLEIQRTEQGDSAMYLCASSLKIQDTEAFFGQGTRLTVV.

This chain connects TRBV6-5 to TRBJ2-2; 13 bases match TRBD2. Germline V lookup: CDR1 MNHEY, CDR2 SVGAGI. V lost 6 bases and J lost 3; bases outside the gene matches: 1. This CDR3 contains 15 residues. CDR3 region: CASRGLAGYTGELFF. The DNA for the CDR3 is TGTGCCAGCAGGGGACTAGCGGGGTACACCGGGGAGCTGTTTTTT.

The chain has TRBV5-5 and TRBJ2-2, with TRBD2 identical over 9 bases. The CDR3 runs 16 residues. The germline V gene has CDR1 SGHKS and CDR2 YYEKEE (reference sequence). V lost 0 bases, J lost 4 bases, and 4 bases stayed unmatched. The chain's CDR3 is CASSLGTSALTGELFF. CDR3 nucleotides: TGTGCCAGCAGCTTGGGGACTAGCGCCCTCACCGGGGAGCTGTTTTTT.

The chain carries TRBV27 and TRBJ1-2, with 8 bases fitting TRBD1. The length of the CDR3 is 16 residues. With V trimmed by 1 base and J by 9 bases, 13 bases remained unmatched. CDR1 and CDR2 (germline): MNHEY, SMNVEV (reference sequence). The CDR3 loop is CASSLYSGTGGLSYTF. CDR3 DNA: TGTGCCAGCAGTTTATATTCCGGGACAGGAGGACTGAGCTACACCTTC.

The chain uses TRBV30 and TRBJ2-1, with 10 bases lining up with TRBD2. J was trimmed by 12 bases and V by 0 bases; bases with no gene match: 11. The CDR3 runs 15 residues. The germline V gene has CDR1 GTSNPN and CDR2 SVGIG (reference sequence). CDR3 nucleotide sequence: TGTGCCTGGAGTGTTCAGGTAGCGGGAGGACTTGGGCAGTTCTTC. It codes for CAWSVQVAGGLGQFF.

The V call is TRBV7-8, the J call TRBJ2-2; 9 nucleotides match TRBD2. This CDR3 is 17 amino acids long. Per the germline V gene, CDR1 is SGHVS and CDR2 is FQNEAQ. J was trimmed by 5 bases and V by 5 bases; bases with no gene match: 12. The CDR3 nucleotides are TGTGCCAGCAGCGCTCGTCTAGCGGGGTGGGGTACCGGGGAGCTGTTTTTT. Its translation: CASSARLAGWGTGELFF. Supplemented by reference TRBV7-8 and TRBJ2-2, the full variable domain reads GAGVSQSPRYKVAKRGQDVALRCDPISGHVSLFWYQQALGQGPEFLTYFQNEAQLDKSGLPSDRFFAERPEGSVSTLKIQRTQQEDSAVYLCASSARLAGWGTGELFFGEGSRLTVL.

The chain uses TRBV11-3 and TRBJ2-1; D is possibly TRBD1 or TRBD2 (5 bases each). Germline V gene data show CDR1 as SGHNT and CDR2 as YENEEA. This CDR3 is built from 13 residues. Between the trimmed V and J ends, which lost 2 bases and 9 bases, there was a span of 11 bases. The CDR3 region is CASSLLYGGEQFF. Here the CDR3 DNA reads TGTGCCAGCAGCTTACTTTATGGGGGTGAGCAGTTCTTC. Full variable domain (missing parts from reference TRBV11-3 and TRBJ2-1): EAGVVQSPRYKIIEKKQPVAFWCNPISGHNTLYWYLQNLGQGPELLIRYENEEAVDDSQLPKDRFSAERLKGVDSTLKIQPAELGDSAVYLCASSLLYGGEQFFGPGTRLTVL.